Listed here are 10 T cell receptor beta chains from one sample, sequenced in a study of blood T cell repertoires in COVID-19. Assay used: immunoSEQ multiplex PCR; TCRdb lists only in-frame clones, some missing. Among 190,000 or so clones listed, about 87% were seen once. The specimen was peripheral blood. The receptors come from a man in his forties or fifties with active or convalescent COVID-19.

In its sample, this clone was seen once. The genes are TRBV7-3 and TRBJ2-1; D might be TRBD2 (6 bases). The CDR3 has 14 amino acids. With 5 bases removed from V and 5 bases from J, the gap between germline ends came to 13 bases. Germline V gives CDR1 SGHTA, CDR2 FQGTGA. The CDR3 protein is CASSPVGGNNEQFF. CDR3 sequence (DNA): TGTGCCAGCAGCCCGGTCGGAGGGAACAATGAGCAGTTCTTC.

This chain joins TRBV7-8 and TRBJ1-1; 7 bases map to TRBD1. The V segment lost 6 bases and the J segment 3 bases; nucleotides outside the gene matches: 7. CDR1 and CDR2 (germline): SGHVS, FQNEAQ. The CDR3 loop spans 14 amino acids. CDR3 protein: CASRQGLLDTEAFF. CDR3 DNA sequence: TGTGCCAGCAGACAGGGGCTGTTAGACACTGAAGCTTTCTTT.

This chain joins TRBV5-1 and TRBJ2-7; D possibly corresponds to TRBD2 (5 bases). The CDR3 totals 13 residues. Germline V lookup: CDR1 SGHRS, CDR2 YFSETQ. V lost 6 bases and J lost 5, with 15 bases in between. Here the CDR3 reads CASKRTGTHEQYF. DNA for the CDR3: TGCGCCAGCAAAAGAACGGGAACCCACGAGCAGTACTTC.

This rearrangement joins TRBV28 to TRBJ2-7, with 8 bases that match TRBD1. The V gene end was trimmed by 5 bases and the J gene end by 2 bases; junction bases not matched to a gene: 5. CDR1 and CDR2 (germline): MDHEN, SYDVKM. CDR3 length equals 14 residues. The CDR3 DNA reads TGTGCCAGCAGTCACCCGGACAGGGCCTACGAGCAGTACTTC. This translates into CASSHPDRAYEQYF.

This clone was recorded once. V is TRBV5-4 and J is TRBJ1-1; D unresolved. Germline CDR1 and CDR2: SGHNT and YYREEE (reference sequence). This CDR3 is built from 13 residues. V was shortened by 0 bases and J by 3 bases, with 6 bases between the two germline ends. Here the CDR3 reads CASSLDSYTEAFF. The CDR3 nucleotides are TGTGCCAGCAGCTTGGATTCCTACACTGAAGCTTTCTTT.

V is TRBV7-6 and J is TRBJ1-1; D may be TRBD1 (6 bases). CDR1 and CDR2 (germline): SGHVS, FNYEAQ. This CDR3 contains 16 residues. Trimming removed 2 bases at V and 5 bases at J, with 18 bases between. This chain's CDR3 is CASSLPRGGGKTEAFF. DNA for the CDR3: TGTGCCAGCAGCTTACCCCGCGGGGGCGGGAAGACTGAAGCTTTCTTT.

The chain recombines TRBV10-3 with TRBJ1-5; D remains unclear. The CDR3 is 12 residues long. Germline V gene lookup returns CDR1 ENHRY and CDR2 SYGVKD. V was pared by 6 bases and J by 5 bases, with 8 bases between. The CDR3 here is CAIRGRDQPQHF. For the CDR3, the DNA is TGTGCCATCAGAGGGAGGGATCAGCCCCAGCATTTT.

This chain links TRBV9 with TRBJ2-7; 9 positions match TRBD2. The V and J ends lost 0 bases and 6 bases, in that order; junction bases with no gene match: 13. Looked up from germline, CDR1 is SGDLS and CDR2 is YYNGEE. The CDR3 contains 17 residues. The CDR3 here is CASSVDGLAGPPIEQYF. For the CDR3, the DNA is TGTGCCAGCAGCGTAGATGGCCTAGCGGGACCTCCCATCGAGCAGTACTTC. The full variable domain, rest sourced from reference TRBV9 and TRBJ2-7, is DSGVTQTPKHLITATGQRVTLRCSPRSGDLSVYWYQQSLDQGLQFLIQYYNGEERAKGNILERFSAQQFPDLHSELNLSSLELGDSALYFCASSVDGLAGPPIEQYFGPGTRLTVT.

The chain has TRBV6-1 and TRBJ1-5; D might be TRBD1 (5 bases). The V end lost 0 bases, the J end lost 3 bases, and 15 bases lay between the germline ends. This CDR3 has 17 amino acids. Germline loops: CDR1 MNHNS, CDR2 SASEGT. The CDR3 loop reads CASSEATTATINQPQHF. The CDR3 nucleotides read TGTGCCAGCAGTGAAGCTACGACAGCGACGATCAATCAGCCCCAGCATTTT.

This clone was recorded only once. The genes are TRBV9 and TRBJ1-2; D possibly corresponds to TRBD1 (6 bases). The CDR3 is 18 amino acids. With 4 bases removed from V and 8 bases from J, the gap between germline ends came to 30 bases. In germline, CDR1 is SGDLS, CDR2 YYNGEE. The CDR3 here is CASSPPYFPGQLSYGYTF. The CDR3 DNA follows: TGTGCCAGCAGCCCACCCTACTTCCCGGGACAACTGTCTTACGGCTACACCTTC.